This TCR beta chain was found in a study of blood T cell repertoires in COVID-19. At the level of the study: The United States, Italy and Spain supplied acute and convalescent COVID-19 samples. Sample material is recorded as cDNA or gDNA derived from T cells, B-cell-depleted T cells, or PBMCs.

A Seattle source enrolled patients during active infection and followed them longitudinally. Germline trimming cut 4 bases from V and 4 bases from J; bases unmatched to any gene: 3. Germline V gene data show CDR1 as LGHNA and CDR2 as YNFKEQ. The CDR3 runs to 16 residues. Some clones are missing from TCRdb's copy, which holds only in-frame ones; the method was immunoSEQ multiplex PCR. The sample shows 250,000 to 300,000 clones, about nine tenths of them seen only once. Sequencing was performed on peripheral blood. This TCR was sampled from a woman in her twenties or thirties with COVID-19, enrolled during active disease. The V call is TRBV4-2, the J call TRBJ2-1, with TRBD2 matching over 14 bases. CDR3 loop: CASSPGLAGVYNEQFF. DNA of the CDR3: TGTGCCAGCAGCCCGGGACTAGCGGGAGTATACAATGAGCAGTTCTTC.